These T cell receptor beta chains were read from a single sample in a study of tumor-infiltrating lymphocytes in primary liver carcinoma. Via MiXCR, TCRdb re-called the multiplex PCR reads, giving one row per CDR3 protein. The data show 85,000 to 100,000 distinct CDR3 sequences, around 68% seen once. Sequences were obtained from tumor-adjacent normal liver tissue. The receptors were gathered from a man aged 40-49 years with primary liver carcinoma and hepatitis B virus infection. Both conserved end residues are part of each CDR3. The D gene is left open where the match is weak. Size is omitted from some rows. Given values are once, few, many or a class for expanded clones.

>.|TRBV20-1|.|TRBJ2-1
TGCAGTGCTGTGACACCCCACAATGAGCAGTTCTTC
CSAVTPHNEQFF
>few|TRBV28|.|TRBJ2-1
TGTGCCAGCAGTTTAAGGGGGGAGTTCAACAATGAGCAGTTCTTC
CASSLRGEFNNEQFF
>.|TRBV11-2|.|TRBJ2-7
TGTGCCAACAGCTTAGAGTACGGGGCGGCCTACGAGCAGTACTTC
CANSLEYGAAYEQYF
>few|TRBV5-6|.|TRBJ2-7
TGTGCCAGCAGCAGTCTCCCCGAGCAGTACTTC
CASSSLPEQYF
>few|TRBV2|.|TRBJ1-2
TGTGCCAGCAGTAAACGGCAGGTTTATGGCTACACCTTC
CASSKRQVYGYTF
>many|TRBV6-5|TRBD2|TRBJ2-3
TGTGCCAGCAGGAGTAGCGGGGCATTCACAGATACGCAGTATTTT
CASRSSGAFTDTQYF
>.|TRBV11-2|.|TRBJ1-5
TGTGCCAGCAGCCTTTCCCGGGACTATGGGTCTGGCAATCAGCCCCAGCATTTT
CASSLSRDYGSGNQPQHF
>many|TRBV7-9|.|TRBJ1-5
TGTGCCAGCAGTCATAGCAATCAGCCCCAGCATTTT
CASSHSNQPQHF
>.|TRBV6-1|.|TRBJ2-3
TGTGCCAGCAGTGAACCAGCTGGCGGGCCGTATAGCACAGATGCGCAATATTTT
CASSEPAGGPYSTDAQYF
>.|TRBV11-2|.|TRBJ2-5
TGTACCAGCAGCCGGCGGAACTCACAAGAGACCCAGTACTTC
CTSSRRNSQETQYF
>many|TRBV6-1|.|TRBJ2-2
TGTGCCAGCGATACAGGTTCCTTTAACACCGGGGAGCTGTTTTTT
CASDTGSFNTGELFF
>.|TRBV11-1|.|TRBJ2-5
TGTGCCAACAGCTTAAGAGGGACCCAAGAGACACAGTACTTC
CANSLRGTQETQYF
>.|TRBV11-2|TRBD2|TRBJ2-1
TGTGCCAGCAGCTTAAGCTGGACTAGGTACTACAATGAGCAGTTCTTC
CASSLSWTRYYNEQFF
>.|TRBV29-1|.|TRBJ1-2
TGCGGCATCGTTCTGACCCAAAACTATGGCTACACCTTC
CGIVLTQNYGYTF
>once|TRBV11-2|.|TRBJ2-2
TGTACCAGCAGTTGGGGACACCACACCGGGGAGCTGTTTTTT
CTSSWGHHTGELFF
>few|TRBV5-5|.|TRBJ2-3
TGTGCCAGCAGCCCCTCATGGGATACGCAGTATTTT
CASSPSWDTQYF